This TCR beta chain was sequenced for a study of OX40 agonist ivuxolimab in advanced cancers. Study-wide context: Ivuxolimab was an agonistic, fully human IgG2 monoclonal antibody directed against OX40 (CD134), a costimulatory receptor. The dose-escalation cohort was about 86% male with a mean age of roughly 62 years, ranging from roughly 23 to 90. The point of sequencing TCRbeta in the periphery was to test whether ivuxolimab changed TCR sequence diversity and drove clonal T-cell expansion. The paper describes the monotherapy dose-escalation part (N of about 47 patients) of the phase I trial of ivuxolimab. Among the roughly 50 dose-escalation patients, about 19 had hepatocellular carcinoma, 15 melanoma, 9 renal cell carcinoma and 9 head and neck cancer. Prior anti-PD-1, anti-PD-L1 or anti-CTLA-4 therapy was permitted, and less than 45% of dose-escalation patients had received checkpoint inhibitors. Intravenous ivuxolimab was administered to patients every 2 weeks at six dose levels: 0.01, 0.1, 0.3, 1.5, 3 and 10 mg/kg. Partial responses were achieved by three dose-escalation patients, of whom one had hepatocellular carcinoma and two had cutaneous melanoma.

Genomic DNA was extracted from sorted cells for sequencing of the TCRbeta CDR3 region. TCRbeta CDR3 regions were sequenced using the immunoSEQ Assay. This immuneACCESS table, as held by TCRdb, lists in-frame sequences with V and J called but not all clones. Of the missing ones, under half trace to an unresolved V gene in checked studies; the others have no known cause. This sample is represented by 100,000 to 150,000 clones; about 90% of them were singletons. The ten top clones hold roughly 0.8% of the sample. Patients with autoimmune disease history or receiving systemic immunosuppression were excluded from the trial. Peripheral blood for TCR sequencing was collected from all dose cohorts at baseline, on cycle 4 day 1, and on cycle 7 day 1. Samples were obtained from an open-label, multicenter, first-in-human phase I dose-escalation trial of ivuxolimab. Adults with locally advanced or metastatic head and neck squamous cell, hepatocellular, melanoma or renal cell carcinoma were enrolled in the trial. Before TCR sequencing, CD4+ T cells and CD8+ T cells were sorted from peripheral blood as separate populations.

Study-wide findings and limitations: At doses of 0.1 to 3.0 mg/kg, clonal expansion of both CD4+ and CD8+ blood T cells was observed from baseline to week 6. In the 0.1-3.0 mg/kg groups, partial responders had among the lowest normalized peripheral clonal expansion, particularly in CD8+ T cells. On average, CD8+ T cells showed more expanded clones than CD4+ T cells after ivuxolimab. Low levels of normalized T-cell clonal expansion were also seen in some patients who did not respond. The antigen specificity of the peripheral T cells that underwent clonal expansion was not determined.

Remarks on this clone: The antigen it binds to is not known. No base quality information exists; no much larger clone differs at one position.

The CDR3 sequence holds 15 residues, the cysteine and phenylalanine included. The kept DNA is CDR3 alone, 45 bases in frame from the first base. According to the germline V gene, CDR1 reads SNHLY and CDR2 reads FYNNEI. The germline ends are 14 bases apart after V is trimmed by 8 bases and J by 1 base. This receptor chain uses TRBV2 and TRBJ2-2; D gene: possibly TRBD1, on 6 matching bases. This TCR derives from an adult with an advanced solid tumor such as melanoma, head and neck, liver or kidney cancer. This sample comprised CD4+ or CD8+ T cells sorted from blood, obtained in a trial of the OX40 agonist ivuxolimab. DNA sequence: TGTGCCAGCCTCCCCGACAGGAAGAACACCGGGGAGCTGTTTTTT. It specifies CASLPDRKNTGELFF.